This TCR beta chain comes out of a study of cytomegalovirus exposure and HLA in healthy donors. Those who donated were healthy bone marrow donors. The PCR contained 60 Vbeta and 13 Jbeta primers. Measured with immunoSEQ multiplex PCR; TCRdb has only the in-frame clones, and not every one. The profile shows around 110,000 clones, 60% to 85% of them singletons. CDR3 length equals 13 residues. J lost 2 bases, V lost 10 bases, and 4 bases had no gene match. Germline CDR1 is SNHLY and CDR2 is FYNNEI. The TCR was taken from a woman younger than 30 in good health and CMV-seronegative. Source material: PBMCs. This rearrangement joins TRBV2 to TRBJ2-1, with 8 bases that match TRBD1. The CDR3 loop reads CATLDRAYNEQFF. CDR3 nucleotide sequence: TGTGCCACCCTGGACAGGGCCTACAATGAGCAGTTCTTC. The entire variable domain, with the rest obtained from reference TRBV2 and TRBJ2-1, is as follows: EPEVTQTPSHQVTQMGQEVILRCVPISNHLYFYWYRQILGQKVEFLVSFYNNEISEKSEIFDDQFSVERPDGSNFTLKIRSTKLEDSAMYFCATLDRAYNEQFFGPGTRLTVL.